This record looks at one T cell receptor beta chain sequence and its context. The data derive from a study of cytomegalovirus exposure and HLA in healthy donors. This CDR3 has 12 amino acids. Germline CDR1 and CDR2: GTSNPN and SVGIG (reference sequence). The V end was cut by 0 bases, the J end by 5 bases, with 7 bases between. 60 Vbeta and 13 Jbeta primers were used in PCR. The table came from immunoSEQ multiplex PCR; TCRdb's copy has only in-frame clones and leaves some out. The data show approximately 79,000 clones, under 80% seen once. The receptor was isolated from a middle-aged man in good health and CMV-seropositive. The material sequenced was PBMCs. V and J are TRBV30 and TRBJ2-5; D is unresolved. The CDR3 here is CAWSVSKETQYF. Here the CDR3 DNA reads TGTGCCTGGAGTGTCAGTAAGGAGACCCAGTACTTC. The full variable domain, rest sourced from reference TRBV30 and TRBJ2-5, is SQTIHQWPATLVQPVGSPLSLECTVEGTSNPNLYWYRQAAGRGLQLLFYSVGIGQISSEVPQNLSASRPQDRQFILSSKKLLLSDSGFYLCAWSVSKETQYFGPGTRLLVL.